Below, one TCR beta chain is given with its context. These data are taken from a study of blood T cell repertoires in COVID-19. For the study at large: Spain, Italy and the United States supplied samples that represented acute and convalescent COVID-19.

V gave up 3 bases and J gave up 4 bases, with 12 bases separating them. Germline V CDR1 and CDR2: ENHRY, SYGVKD. CDR3 length: 14 residues. Repertoires were generated with immunoSEQ multiplex PCR, while TCRdb's copy carries only in-frame clones and drops some. The top ten hold about 4.5% of the sample, which has roughly 260,000 clones, roughly four fifths seen once. The origin of this receptor is a woman aged 65 to 85 with acute or convalescent COVID-19. J is TRBJ1-2 and V is TRBV10-3; possible D gene TRBD1, 6 bases. The sample was peripheral blood. CDR3 loop: CAISERGGFYGYTF. For the CDR3, the DNA is TGTGCCATCAGTGAAAGAGGGGGTTTCTATGGCTACACCTTC.